The present T cell receptor beta chain was sequenced within a study of CXCR3-negative and CXCR3-positive naive CD8 T cells. Whole-study context: Total TRB output reached about 135 million reads, about 1.5 +/- 0.3 million per library. Study observations and caveats: Memory cells showed distinct TRBV-TRBJ patterns, while the two naive subsets matched. Naive CXCR3-positive cells had TRB CDR3s more hydrophobic than those of CXCR3-negative naive cells.

The TRB cDNA libraries were prepared by 5' RACE with UMI labels. TCRdb reanalyzed the 5' RACE reads, giving one entry per CDR3 protein sequence and no DNA. The sample spans some 130,000 distinct CDR3 sequences; the ten largest clones claim 0.5% to 0.7%. Regarding this clonotype: The antigen is not known.

CDR3 length: 16 amino acids. Germline V gene sequence: CDR1 KGHDR, CDR2 SFDVKD. Sequencing input: naive CXCR3+ CD8+ T cells from blood. Subset described: CD45RO-CCR7+CD27+CD95- naive CD8+ T cells expressing CXCR3 (TNR3+). This receptor was taken from a human donor in good health. Some clones in this sample may be carry-over from other donors' samples. The chain uses TRBV24-1 and TRBJ2-2; TCRdb reports TRBD1, a call that lacks DNA to check it against. The CDR3 protein is CATSDLHGMNTGELFF.